One and the same sample provided the 17 T cell receptor beta chains below, sequenced in a study of T cell responses to AZD1222 COVID-19 vaccine. Repertoires were generated with immunoSEQ multiplex PCR, while TCRdb's copy carries only in-frame clones and drops some. Among some 150,000 clones listed, 90% were seen once. The material was peripheral blood, obtained on day 0 of AZD1222 vaccination. These receptors were obtained from an adult in good health.

The V gene is TRBV11-3, the J gene TRBJ2-1, with D perhaps TRBD2 (5 bases). The CDR3 runs to 13 residues. The ends were cut back, 5 bases at V and 6 bases at J, with 11 bases in the middle. The germline V gene encodes CDR1 SGHNT and CDR2 YENEEA. CDR3 nucleotides: TGTGCCAGCAGCCCTGAAGAGGGCAATGAGCAGTTCTTC. Residues: CASSPEEGNEQFF.

This sequence joins TRBV5-1 and TRBJ1-3; possible D gene TRBD1, 6 bases. This CDR3 is built from 16 residues. Germline V gene lookup returns CDR1 SGHRS and CDR2 YFSETQ. The ends were cut back, 2 bases at V and 0 bases at J, with 12 bases in the middle. The CDR3 region has the DNA TGCGCCAGCAGCTTCATGGACAGACCCTCTGGAAACACCATATATTTT. The encoded protein is CASSFMDRPSGNTIYF.

Here the CDR3 reads CASTLTSGPGNEKLFF. As DNA, the CDR3 is TGTGCCAGCACTCTAACGTCGGGGCCTGGTAATGAAAAACTGTTTTTT. The chain uses TRBV21-1 and TRBJ1-4. TRBV21-1 is labeled a pseudogene. The CDR3 contains 16 residues.

This clone was found once. CDR3 sequence: CATSEGNQPQHF. Written as DNA, the CDR3 is TGTGCCACCAGTGAAGGCAATCAGCCCCAGCATTTT. The chain combines TRBV24-1 with TRBJ1-5; no clear D gene. CDR1 and CDR2 (germline): KGHDR, SFDVKD. The CDR3 extends over 12 amino acids. Trimming shortened V by 4 bases and J by 2 bases, and 2 bases separated the two germline ends.

The chain couples TRBV6-4 to TRBJ1-4; D uncertain. V was cut by 4 bases and J by 7 bases, with 10 bases left in between. The CDR3 length is 13 residues. Looked up from germline, CDR1 is MRHNA and CDR2 is SNTAGT. CDR3: CASSVEWGEKLFF. In nucleotides, the CDR3 is TGTGCCAGCAGTGTTGAATGGGGTGAAAAACTGTTTTTT.

This clone has only one observation. The chain recombines TRBV11-3 with TRBJ2-7, with 8 bases matching TRBD1. Germline CDR1 is SGHNT and CDR2 is YENEEA. Unmatched junction bases numbered 9, after V lost 6 bases and J lost 2 bases. The CDR3 is made up of 15 amino acids. CDR3 loop: CASRTGTGFTYEQYF. The CDR3 nucleotides read TGTGCCAGCAGAACCGGGACAGGTTTTACCTACGAGCAGTACTTC.

The chain employs TRBV25-1 and TRBJ2-7; 9 nucleotides align to TRBD1. V was clipped by 1 base and J by 6 bases; unmatched bases: 4. Germline lookup yields CDR1 MGHDK and CDR2 SYGVNS. The CDR3 has 14 residues. The CDR3, as DNA: TGTGCCAGCAGTGAATTCGGACAGGGGAGCGAGCAGTACTTC. It codes for CASSEFGQGSEQYF.

The table lists this clone with a few counts. The chain joins TRBV30 to TRBJ1-2; maybe TRBD1 (5 bases). V lost 2 bases to trimming and J lost 4 bases, with 11 bases between them. CDR1 and CDR2 (germline): GTSNPN, SVGIG (reference sequence). The CDR3 spans 13 residues. Written as DNA, the CDR3 is TGTGCCTGGAGTCCCGGGGGAACCTATGGCTACACCTTC. Translation: CAWSPGGTYGYTF.

J is TRBJ2-1 and V is TRBV11-2; the match to TRBD2 covers 9 bases. The CDR3 runs to 15 residues. The germline V gene encodes CDR1 SGHAT and CDR2 FQNNGV. With 4 bases clipped from V and 4 bases from J, the junction kept 5 bases outside the gene matches. Written as DNA, the CDR3 is TGTGCCAGCAGCTCACGACTAGCGGTGTACAATGAGCAGTTCTTC. As protein: CASSSRLAVYNEQFF.

The chain uses TRBV9 and TRBJ1-4; the D gene is possibly TRBD1 (6 bases). Germline CDR1 is SGDLS and CDR2 is YYNGEE. The germline V and J ends were trimmed by 2 bases and 5 bases, with 16 bases remaining between them. This CDR3 is built from 16 residues. The CDR3 nucleotides read TGTGCCAGCAGCGTGTGGTCAGGGGAGGGGAATGAAAAACTGTTTTTT. Protein product: CASSVWSGEGNEKLFF.

The chain joins TRBV4-1 to TRBJ1-2; D unclear. The CDR3 runs to 14 residues. Trimming stripped 1 base from V and 8 bases from J, with 14 bases between. Germline V gene sequence: CDR1 MGHRA, CDR2 YSYEKL. CDR3 region: CASSQGHSPSGYTF. The DNA for the CDR3 is TGCGCCAGCAGCCAAGGGCACAGCCCCTCCGGCTACACCTTC.

The chain combines TRBV15 with TRBJ1-4; D is undetermined. CDR1 and CDR2 (germline): LNHNV, YYDKDF (reference sequence). The V end was cut by 1 base, the J end by 6 bases, with 12 bases between. The CDR3 has 15 amino acids. The CDR3 DNA follows: TGTGCCACCAGCAGAGTTAAGAGACTTGATGAAAAACTGTTTTTT. Translating gives CATSRVKRLDEKLFF.

The CDR3 region has the DNA TGTGCCAGCAGTTACGTGGGACAGGACTCCTATGGCTACACCTTC. It specifies CASSYVGQDSYGYTF. The rearrangement uses TRBV6-6 and TRBJ1-2; 8 nucleotides line up with TRBD1. Unmatched junction bases numbered 6, after V lost 2 bases and J lost 4 bases. CDR1 and CDR2 from the germline V gene are MNHNY and SVGAGI (reference sequence). The CDR3 consists of 15 residues.

V and J are TRBV28 and TRBJ2-3; 8 nucleotides agree with TRBD2. The germline V gene has CDR1 MDHEN and CDR2 SYDVKM. J gave up 0 bases and V 5 bases, and 10 bases lay outside the gene matches. The CDR3 covers 17 residues. Written as DNA, the CDR3 is TGTGCCAGCAGTATAAGCGGGGGACCGGGGAGCACAGATACGCAGTATTTT. Its translation: CASSISGGPGSTDTQYF.

The chain couples TRBV7-9 to TRBJ2-7; 8 bases map to TRBD1. V lost 7 bases and J lost 3; bases outside the gene matches: 14. This CDR3 has 16 amino acids. CDR1 and CDR2 (germline): SEHNR, FQNEAQ (reference sequence). The DNA of the CDR3 is TGTGCCAGCACCACTATCATTGAGGGACAGGACTACGAGCAGTACTTC. Its protein product is CASTTIIEGQDYEQYF.

The chain couples TRBV11-2 to TRBJ2-7; 10 bases are shared with TRBD2. V was clipped by 3 bases and J by 4 bases; unmatched bases: 12. CDR3 length: 17 amino acids. CDR1 SGHAT and CDR2 FQNNGV come from the germline V gene. CDR3 DNA sequence: TGTGCCAGCAGCTTCCTCCTAGCGGGAGAAGGTCAGTACGAGCAGTACTTC. Its protein is CASSFLLAGEGQYEQYF.

This sequence joins TRBV28 and TRBJ2-3; 8 bases align to TRBD1. This CDR3 contains 14 residues. Trimming at V came to 6 bases and at J to 4 bases, leaving 6 bases not matched to a gene. Germline V gene data show CDR1 as MDHEN and CDR2 as SYDVKM. The CDR3: CASSRQGRSDTQYF. CDR3 sequence (DNA): TGTGCCAGCAGCCGACAGGGGAGGTCAGATACGCAGTATTTT.